These 21 T cell receptor beta chains came from one sample sequenced in a study of T cell responses to AZD1222 COVID-19 vaccine. Repertoires were generated with immunoSEQ multiplex PCR, while TCRdb's copy carries only in-frame clones and drops some. The sample carries approximately 96,000 clones, about 86% recorded once. The input for sequencing was peripheral blood, taken 28 days after the second AZD1222 dose. Receptor source: an adult who received the AZD1222 COVID-19 vaccine.

The CDR3 loop is CASSYGHPNTEAFF. The CDR3 DNA reads TGTGCCAGCAGTTACGGACACCCGAACACTGAAGCTTTCTTT. This chain joins TRBV6-5 and TRBJ1-1; weak D call: TRBD1 (5 bases). Trimming pared 2 bases from V and 1 base from J, leaving 8 bases between. The CDR3 sequence is 14 residues long. Germline V gene sequence: CDR1 MNHEY, CDR2 SVGAGI.

This clone was picked up one time. The rearrangement links TRBV3-1 (or the pseudogene TRBV3-2) to TRBJ1-6; maybe TRBD1 (5 bases). V lost 4 bases to trimming and J lost 10 bases, with 32 bases between them. This CDR3 contains 20 residues. CDR1 is LGHDT, CDR2 YNNKEL, per germline (reference sequence). As DNA, the CDR3 is TGTGCCAGCAGCCGCAACATAGTACGGGACCCAAGGGCCCTGGGGTCACCCCTCCACTTT. Translation: CASSRNIVRDPRALGSPLHF.

This clone has only one observation. In DNA, the CDR3 is TGTGCCAGCCGTAGCGGGACCCCCAGTTACAATGAGCAGTTCTTC. Protein: CASRSGTPSYNEQFF. This sequence joins TRBV11-2 and TRBJ2-1; TRBD2 matches at 8 bases. With 8 bases clipped from V and 4 bases from J, the junction kept 10 bases outside the gene matches. In germline, CDR1 is SGHAT, CDR2 FQNNGV. The CDR3 spans 15 residues.

The chain joins TRBV10-2 to TRBJ2-7; tentative D call: TRBD2 (6 bases). The CDR3 totals 16 residues. In germline, CDR1 is WSHSY, CDR2 SAAADI. The ends were cut back, 1 base at V and 6 bases at J, with 19 bases in the middle. Here the CDR3 reads CASSELGRLEGPEQYF. CDR3 nucleotide sequence: TGCGCCAGCAGTGAGTTGGGGAGACTAGAGGGGCCCGAGCAGTACTTC.

In DNA, the CDR3 is TGTGCCAGCAGTGCCCGGACAGGGCCCTACGAGCAGTACTTC. Amino acids: CASSARTGPYEQYF. V is TRBV27 and J is TRBJ2-7, with TRBD1 identical over 8 bases. Trimming cost V 5 bases and J 2 bases; bases outside gene matches: 5. The CDR3 runs to 14 residues. Germline V lookup: CDR1 MNHEY, CDR2 SMNVEV (reference sequence).

The chain has TRBV7-8 and TRBJ2-1, with TRBD2 identical over 11 bases. Germline CDR1 and CDR2: SGHVS and FQNEAQ. The CDR3 runs to 16 residues. The J segment lost 4 bases and the V segment lost 5 bases, leaving 7 bases of the junction unmatched. The CDR3 sequence: CASSPIGTSGYNEQFF. The CDR3, as DNA: TGTGCCAGCAGCCCAATCGGGACTAGCGGATACAATGAGCAGTTCTTC. The full variable domain, its missing parts supplied by reference TRBV7-8 and TRBJ2-1, is GAGVSQSPRYKVAKRGQDVALRCDPISGHVSLFWYQQALGQGPEFLTYFQNEAQLDKSGLPSDRFFAERPEGSVSTLKIQRTQQEDSAVYLCASSPIGTSGYNEQFFGPGTRLTVL.

The chain is built from TRBV12-3 or TRBV12-4 and TRBJ2-7; 10 bases fit TRBD1. V shed 6 bases and J 5 bases; nucleotides not matched to a gene: 4. The CDR3 has 13 residues. The CDR3, as DNA: TGTGCCAGCAGCCCCGGGACAGGGGACGAGCAGTACTTC. It translates to CASSPGTGDEQYF.

The rearrangement links TRBV5-1 to TRBJ2-1; unclear D gene. Trimming stripped 0 bases from V and 5 bases from J, with 6 bases between. The CDR3 is 13 amino acids. CDR1 is SGHRS, CDR2 YFSETQ, per germline. The CDR3 loop is CASSLAFNNEQFF. The CDR3 DNA reads TGCGCCAGCAGCTTGGCCTTCAACAATGAGCAGTTCTTC. Together with reference TRBV5-1 and TRBJ2-1, the CDR3 gives the full variable domain: KAGVTQTPRYLIKTRGQQVTLSCSPISGHRSVSWYQQTPGQGLQFLFEYFSETQRNKGNFPGRFSGRQFSNSRSEMNVSTLELGDSALYLCASSLAFNNEQFFGPGTRLTVL.

V and J are TRBV20-1 and TRBJ2-5; the D is unclear. V lost 3 bases and J lost 7, with 9 bases in between. Germline V gene lookup returns CDR1 DFQATT and CDR2 SNEGSKA (reference sequence). The CDR3 has 11 residues. The chain's CDR3 is CSASLLGTQYF. DNA for the CDR3: TGCAGTGCTAGCCTTCTAGGGACCCAGTACTTC.

This chain uses TRBV30 with TRBJ2-1; TRBD1 is a possible D gene (6 bases). V was cut by 5 bases and J by 6 bases, with 20 bases left in between. The germline CDR1 and CDR2 sequences are GTSNPN and SVGIG (reference sequence). The CDR3 has 15 residues. For the CDR3, the DNA is TGTGCCTGGGCTCGTGGGGGCGCGGGTCTCAATGAGCAGTTCTTC. The encoded protein is CAWARGGAGLNEQFF. The entire variable domain, with the rest obtained from reference TRBV30 and TRBJ2-1, is as follows: SQTIHQWPATLVQPVGSPLSLECTVEGTSNPNLYWYRQAAGRGLQLLFYSVGIGQISSEVPQNLSASRPQDRQFILSSKKLLLSDSGFYLCAWARGGAGLNEQFFGPGTRLTVL.

The chain links TRBV5-1 to TRBJ2-7, with 16 bases lining up with TRBD2. The CDR3 runs to 18 residues. Germline trimming cut 4 bases from V and 3 bases from J; bases unmatched to any gene: 10. Germline CDR1 reads SGHRS; CDR2 reads YFSETQ. CDR3 residues: CASSPGTSGRAQFYEQYF. The CDR3 DNA is TGCGCCAGCAGCCCTGGGACTAGCGGGAGGGCCCAATTCTACGAGCAGTACTTC.

The V gene is TRBV5-5, the J gene TRBJ2-5, with 7 bases matching TRBD1. Trimming at V came to 4 bases and at J to 1 base, leaving 7 bases not matched to a gene. Germline values: CDR1 SGHKS, CDR2 YYEKEE (reference sequence). This CDR3 has 15 amino acids. CDR3 sequence: CASSGRTGLQETQYF. The CDR3, as DNA: TGTGCCAGCAGCGGCCGGACAGGTCTCCAAGAGACCCAGTACTTC.

The V and J genes are TRBV5-5 and TRBJ2-3; no firm D call. The CDR3 extends over 14 amino acids. The germline V gene has CDR1 SGHKS and CDR2 YYEKEE (reference sequence). Trimming removed 0 bases at V and 4 bases at J, with 9 bases between. For the CDR3, the DNA is TGTGCCAGCAGCTTGGTGGCCTTGGCAGATACGCAGTATTTT. Translating it yields CASSLVALADTQYF.

The chain combines TRBV28 with TRBJ1-2; TRBD1 matches at 9 bases. The V gene end was trimmed by 6 bases and the J gene end by 5 bases; junction bases not matched to a gene: 7. CDR1 is MDHEN and CDR2 is SYDVKM in the germline V gene. CDR3 size: 14 residues. CDR3 residues: CASRPPGQGYGYTF. CDR3 in DNA: TGTGCCAGCAGACCACCTGGACAGGGGTATGGCTACACCTTC.

This clone was counted a single time. This chain connects TRBV6-5 to TRBJ2-7; tentative D call: TRBD1 (6 bases). Germline loops: CDR1 MNHEY, CDR2 SVGAGI. Deletions cut 2 bases from V and 4 bases from J, with 15 bases between. This CDR3 is built from 15 residues. Here the CDR3 reads CASSYATGHLYEQYF. CDR3 bases: TGTGCCAGCAGTTACGCGACGGGACACCTTTACGAGCAGTACTTC.

The chain carries TRBV16 and TRBJ2-5, with TRBD1 matching over 7 bases. Losses at the gene ends were 0 bases for V and 5 bases for J; bases not matched to a gene: 6. The CDR3 is 15 amino acids. Germline V gene lookup returns CDR1 KGHSY and CDR2 FQNENV. CDR3 amino acids: CASSQSRGGGETQYF. For the CDR3, the DNA is TGTGCCAGCAGCCAATCGCGAGGGGGCGGGGAGACCCAGTACTTC.

V and J are TRBV28 and TRBJ2-7; possible D gene TRBD1, 6 bases. CDR1 and CDR2 (germline): MDHEN, SYDVKM. This CDR3 spans 13 amino acids. Trimming stripped 6 bases from V and 6 bases from J, with 15 bases between. The CDR3 DNA follows: TGTGCCAGCAGATGGCAGGGGTCAGGCGAGCAGTACTTC. Its protein is CASRWQGSGEQYF. The whole variable domain, filled in from reference TRBV28 and TRBJ2-7, reads DVKVTQSSRYLVKRTGEKVFLECVQDMDHENMFWYRQDPGLGLRLIYFSYDVKMKEKGDIPEGYSVSREKKERFSLILESASTNQTSMYLCASRWQGSGEQYFGPGTRLTVT.

The chain carries TRBV29-1 and TRBJ1-1; 9 bases align to TRBD1. This CDR3 has 14 amino acids. V shed 6 bases and J 4 bases; nucleotides not matched to a gene: 9. The germline gives CDR1 SQVTM, CDR2 ANQGSEA. CDR3 region: CSVYPGQGLTEAFF. DNA of the CDR3: TGCAGCGTGTACCCGGGACAGGGTCTCACTGAAGCTTTCTTT.

This clone was observed once. V gene TRBV7-9 combines with J gene TRBJ2-7; tentative D call: TRBD2 (7 bases). From germline, CDR1 is SEHNR and CDR2 FQNEAQ (reference sequence). V was clipped by 1 base and J by 4 bases, with 17 bases between them. This CDR3 is built from 16 residues. DNA of the CDR3: TGTGCCAGCAGCTTAGGAGGGGGAAGGGGAGGGTACGAGCAGTACTTC. This gives the protein CASSLGGGRGGYEQYF.

The chain joins TRBV3-1 (or the pseudogene TRBV3-2) to TRBJ2-4; 7 nucleotides match TRBD2. The V and J ends lost 0 bases and 6 bases, in that order; junction bases with no gene match: 5. The CDR3 extends over 15 amino acids. In germline, CDR1 is LGHDT, CDR2 YNNKEL (reference sequence). The CDR3 DNA follows: TGTGCCAGCAGCCAAGATTGGGGAGGGAGAAACATTCAGTACTTC. This translates into CASSQDWGGRNIQYF.

This chain links TRBV2 with TRBJ1-5; 7 nucleotides align to TRBD1. The J segment lost 4 bases and the V segment lost 8 bases, leaving 14 bases of the junction unmatched. The CDR3 sequence is 16 residues long. The germline CDR1 and CDR2 sequences are SNHLY and FYNNEI. The CDR3 DNA is TGTGCCAGCGAACGGGAGGGGGCAGGCAGGAATCAGCCCCAGCATTTT. It specifies CASEREGAGRNQPQHF.